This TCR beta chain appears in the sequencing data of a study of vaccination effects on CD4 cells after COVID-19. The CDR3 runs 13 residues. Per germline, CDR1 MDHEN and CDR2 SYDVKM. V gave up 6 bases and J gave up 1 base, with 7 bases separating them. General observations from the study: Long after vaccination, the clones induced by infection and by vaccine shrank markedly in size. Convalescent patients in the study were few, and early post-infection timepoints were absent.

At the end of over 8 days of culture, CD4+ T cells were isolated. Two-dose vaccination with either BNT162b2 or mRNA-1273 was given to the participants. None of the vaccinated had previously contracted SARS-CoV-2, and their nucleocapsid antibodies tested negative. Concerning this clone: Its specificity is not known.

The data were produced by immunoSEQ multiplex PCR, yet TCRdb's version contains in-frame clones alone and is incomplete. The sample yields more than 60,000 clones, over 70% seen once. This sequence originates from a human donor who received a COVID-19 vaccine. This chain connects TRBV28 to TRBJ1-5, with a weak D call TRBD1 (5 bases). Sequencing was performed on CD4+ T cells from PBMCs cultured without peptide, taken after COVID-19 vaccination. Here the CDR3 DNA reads TGTGCCAGCAGGCGGGACAGCAATCAGCCCCAGCATTTT. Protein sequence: CASRRDSNQPQHF. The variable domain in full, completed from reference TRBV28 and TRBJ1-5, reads DVKVTQSSRYLVKRTGEKVFLECVQDMDHENMFWYRQDPGLGLRLIYFSYDVKMKEKGDIPEGYSVSREKKERFSLILESASTNQTSMYLCASRRDSNQPQHFGDGTRLSIL.